These 5 T cell receptor beta chains came from one sample sequenced in a study of T cell repertoires in cytomegalovirus infection. TCRdb re-analysed the reads in MiXCR, keeping a single row per CDR3 protein. The repertoire holds roughly 500,000 distinct CDR3 sequences, with about 33% as singletons. What these receptors recognize is not known. The specimen was cultured PBMCs, collected from culture after CMV antigen stimulation. The receptors stem from a human donor in good health (CMV status not recorded). Some clones in this sample may be carry-over from other donors' samples.

This chain joins TRBV24-1 and TRBJ2-2; perhaps TRBD1 as D (5 bases). Germline V gene data show CDR1 as KGHDR and CDR2 as SFDVKD. The CDR3 spans 14 residues. The germline V and J ends were trimmed by 10 bases and 5 bases, with 16 bases remaining between them. In nucleotides, the CDR3 is TGTGCCACTAATCAGGGTTCGAGGACCGGGGAGCTGTTTTTT. It specifies CATNQGSRTGELFF.

This clonotype has a handful of counts. The chain links TRBV20-1 to TRBJ2-1, with 7 bases lining up with TRBD2. From germline, CDR1 is DFQATT and CDR2 SNEGSKA (reference sequence). Trimming at V came to 4 bases and at J to 0 bases, leaving 0 bases not matched to a gene. CDR3 length equals 13 residues. The CDR3 protein is CSAKRDSYNEQFF. As DNA, the CDR3 is TGCAGTGCTAAGCGGGACTCCTACAATGAGCAGTTCTTC.

The V gene is TRBV20-1, the J gene TRBJ2-5; 11 bases are shared with TRBD2. V was pared by 5 bases and J by 2 bases, with 10 bases of the junction left unmatched. The CDR3 is 16 residues long. Germline V CDR1 and CDR2: DFQATT, SNEGSKA (reference sequence). CDR3 loop: CSAPELAGVRQETQYF. CDR3 DNA sequence: TGCAGTGCTCCCGAACTAGCGGGAGTTCGGCAAGAGACCCAGTACTTC.

This clonotype came up many times. V and J are TRBV7-2 and TRBJ2-3, with a tentative D call TRBD1 (5 bases). The V and J ends lost 5 bases and 0 bases respectively, with 9 bases between them. This CDR3 has 14 amino acids. Germline values: CDR1 SGHTA, CDR2 FQGNSA. The CDR3 region has the DNA TGTGCCAGCAGCCCAGGGCCGAGCACAGATACGCAGTATTTT. It yields the protein CASSPGPSTDTQYF.

Only a few counts were recorded for this clonotype. The chain couples TRBV7-9 to TRBJ2-1, with 12 bases aligning to TRBD2. This CDR3 is built from 16 residues. Trimming took 5 bases from V and 6 from J; bases not matched to a gene: 8. Germline V gene data show CDR1 as SEHNR and CDR2 as FQNEAQ (reference sequence). DNA of the CDR3: TGTGCCAGCAGCCGACTAGCGGGAGTTATGCGCAATGAGCAGTTCTTC. Translation gives CASSRLAGVMRNEQFF.